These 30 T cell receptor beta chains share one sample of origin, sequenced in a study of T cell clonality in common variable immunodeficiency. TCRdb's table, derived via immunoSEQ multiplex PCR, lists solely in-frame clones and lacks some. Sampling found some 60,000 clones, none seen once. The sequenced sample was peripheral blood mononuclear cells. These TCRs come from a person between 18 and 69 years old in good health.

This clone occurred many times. The sequenced part of the CDR3 DNA is TGTGCCAGCAGCGTAGCCGTAGGGGCTTCCTACGAG. As protein: CASSVAVGASYE. The full-length CDR3 reads as CASSVAVGASYEQYF. The chain couples TRBV9 to TRBJ2-7; the D gene is possibly TRBD1 (5 bases). The sequence runs out 3 residues before the end of the CDR3; the remainder is reconstructed from the germline J gene. The CDR3 runs to 15 residues. Per the germline V gene, CDR1 is SGDLS and CDR2 is YYNGEE. V was clipped by 0 bases and J by 1 base, with 11 bases between them.

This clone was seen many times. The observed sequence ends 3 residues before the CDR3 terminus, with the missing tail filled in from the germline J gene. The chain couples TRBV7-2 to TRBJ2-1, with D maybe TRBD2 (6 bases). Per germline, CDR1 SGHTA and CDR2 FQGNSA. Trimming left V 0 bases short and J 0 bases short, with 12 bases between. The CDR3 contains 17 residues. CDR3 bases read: TGTGCCAGCAGCTTAGCGGGCGGGATGAGCTCCTACAATGAG. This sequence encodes CASSLAGGMSSYNE. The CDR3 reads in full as CASSLAGGMSSYNEQFF.

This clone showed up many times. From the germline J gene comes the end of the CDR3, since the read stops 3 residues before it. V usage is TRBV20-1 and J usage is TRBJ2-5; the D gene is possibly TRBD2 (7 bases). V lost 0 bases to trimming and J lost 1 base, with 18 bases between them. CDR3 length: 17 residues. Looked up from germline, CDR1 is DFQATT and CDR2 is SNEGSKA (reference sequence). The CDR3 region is CSARDGGGLRSQETQYF. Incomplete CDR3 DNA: TGCAGTGCTAGAGATGGGGGGGGCCTACGGTCCCAAGAGACC.

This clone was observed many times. CDR3 amino acids: CSALFTSATYEQYF. The DNA read from the CDR3 is TGCAGTGCCCTTTTCACTAGCGCGACCTACGAG. This chain links TRBV20-1 with TRBJ2-7, with 7 bases fitting TRBD2. The read ends 3 residues before the CDR3 terminus; that terminus is restored from the germline J gene. Germline CDR1 reads DFQATT; CDR2 reads SNEGSKA (reference sequence). The CDR3 has 14 amino acids. V lost 6 bases to trimming and J lost 2 bases; unmatched junction nucleotides: 10.

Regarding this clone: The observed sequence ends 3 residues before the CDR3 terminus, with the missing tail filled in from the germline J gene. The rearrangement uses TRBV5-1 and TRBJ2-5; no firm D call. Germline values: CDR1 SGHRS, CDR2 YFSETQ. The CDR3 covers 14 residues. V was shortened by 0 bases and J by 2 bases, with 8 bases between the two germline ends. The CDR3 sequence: CASSLVPGQETQYF. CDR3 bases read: TGCGCCAGCAGCTTGGTTCCAGGTCAAGAGACC.

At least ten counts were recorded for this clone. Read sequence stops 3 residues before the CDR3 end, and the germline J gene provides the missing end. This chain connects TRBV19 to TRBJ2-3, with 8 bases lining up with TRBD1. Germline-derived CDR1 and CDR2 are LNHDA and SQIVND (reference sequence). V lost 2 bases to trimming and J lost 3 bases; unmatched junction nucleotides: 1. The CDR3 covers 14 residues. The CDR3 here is CASSIQGATDTQYF. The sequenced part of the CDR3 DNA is TGTGCCAGTAGTATACAGGGGGCGACAGATACG.

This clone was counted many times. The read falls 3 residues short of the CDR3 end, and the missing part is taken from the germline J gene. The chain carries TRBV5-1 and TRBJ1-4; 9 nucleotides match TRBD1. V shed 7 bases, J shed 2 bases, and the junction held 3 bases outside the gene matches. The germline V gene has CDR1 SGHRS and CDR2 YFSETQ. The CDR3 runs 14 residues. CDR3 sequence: CASRQGGTNEKLFF. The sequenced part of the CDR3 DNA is TGCGCCAGCCGACAGGGGGGCACTAATGAAAAA.

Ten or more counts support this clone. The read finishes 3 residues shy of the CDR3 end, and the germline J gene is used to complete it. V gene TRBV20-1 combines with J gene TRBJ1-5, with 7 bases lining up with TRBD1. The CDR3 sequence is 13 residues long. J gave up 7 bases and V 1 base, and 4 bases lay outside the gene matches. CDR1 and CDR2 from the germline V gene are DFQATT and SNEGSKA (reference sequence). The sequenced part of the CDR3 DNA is TGCAGTGCTAGAGGACAGGGAAACCAGCCC. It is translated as CSARGQGNQP. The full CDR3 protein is CSARGQGNQPQHF.

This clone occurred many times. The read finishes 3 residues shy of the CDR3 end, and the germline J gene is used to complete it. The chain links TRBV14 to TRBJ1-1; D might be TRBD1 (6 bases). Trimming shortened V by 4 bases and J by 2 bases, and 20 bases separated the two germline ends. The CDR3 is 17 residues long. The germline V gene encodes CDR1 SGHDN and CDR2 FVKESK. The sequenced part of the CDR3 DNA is TGTGCCAGCAGCCCACTCACAGGGTCAAAGGGTAACACTGAA. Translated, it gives CASSPLTGSKGNTE. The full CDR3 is CASSPLTGSKGNTEAFF. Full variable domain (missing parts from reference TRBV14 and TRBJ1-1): EAGVTQFPSHSVIEKGQTVTLRCDPISGHDNLYWYRRVMGKEIKFLLHFVKESKQDESGMPNNRFLAERTGGTYSTLKVQPAELEDSGVYFCASSPLTGSKGNTEAFFGQGTRLTVV.

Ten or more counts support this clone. The CDR3 loop reads CSAREALNQPQHF. The CDR3 bases that were read are TGCAGTGCTAGAGAGGCCTTGAATCAGCCC. The rearrangement uses TRBV20-1 and TRBJ1-5; D remains ambiguous. The CDR3 goes on 3 residues after the read ends, and that part is filled in from the germline J gene. The CDR3 is 13 amino acids. Germline CDR1 is DFQATT and CDR2 is SNEGSKA (reference sequence). V lost 0 bases and J lost 4, with 7 bases in between.

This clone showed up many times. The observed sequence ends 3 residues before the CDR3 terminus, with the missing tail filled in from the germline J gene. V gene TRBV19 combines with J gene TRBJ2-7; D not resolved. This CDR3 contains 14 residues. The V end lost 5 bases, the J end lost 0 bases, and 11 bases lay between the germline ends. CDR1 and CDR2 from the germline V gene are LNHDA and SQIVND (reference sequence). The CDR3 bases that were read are TGTGCCAGTAGTCTCACACAGAGCTCCTACGAG. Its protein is CASSLTQSSYE. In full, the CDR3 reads CASSLTQSSYEQYF.

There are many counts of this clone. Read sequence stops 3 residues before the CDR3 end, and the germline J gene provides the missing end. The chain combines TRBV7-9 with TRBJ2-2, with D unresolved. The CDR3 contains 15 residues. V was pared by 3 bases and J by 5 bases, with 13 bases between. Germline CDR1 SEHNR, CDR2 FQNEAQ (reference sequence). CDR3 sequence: CASSFLPAYTGELFF. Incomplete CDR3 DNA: TGTGCCAGCAGCTTTTTACCTGCGTATACCGGGGAG. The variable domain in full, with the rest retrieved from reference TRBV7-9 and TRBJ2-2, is DTGVSQNPRHKITKRGQNVTFRCDPISEHNRLYWYRQTLGQGPEFLTYFQNEAQLEKSRLLSDRFSAERPKGSFSTLEIQRTEQGDSAMYLCASSFLPAYTGELFFGEGSRLTVL.

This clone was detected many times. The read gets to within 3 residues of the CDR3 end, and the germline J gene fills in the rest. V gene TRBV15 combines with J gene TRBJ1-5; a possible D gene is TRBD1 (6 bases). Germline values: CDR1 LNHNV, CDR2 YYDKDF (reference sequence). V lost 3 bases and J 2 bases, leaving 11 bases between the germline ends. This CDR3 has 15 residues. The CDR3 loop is CATSSTGFGNQPQHF. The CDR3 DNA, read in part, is TGTGCCACCAGCAGTACAGGGTTCGGCAATCAGCCC.

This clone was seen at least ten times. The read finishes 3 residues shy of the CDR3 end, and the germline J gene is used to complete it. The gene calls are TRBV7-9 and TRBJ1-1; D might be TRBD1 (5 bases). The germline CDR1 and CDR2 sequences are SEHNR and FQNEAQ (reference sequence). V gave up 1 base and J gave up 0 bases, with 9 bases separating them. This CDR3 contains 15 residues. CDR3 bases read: TGTGCCAGCAGCTTAGGGGGCAGGGTGAACACTGAA. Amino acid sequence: CASSLGGRVNTE. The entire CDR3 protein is CASSLGGRVNTEAFF.

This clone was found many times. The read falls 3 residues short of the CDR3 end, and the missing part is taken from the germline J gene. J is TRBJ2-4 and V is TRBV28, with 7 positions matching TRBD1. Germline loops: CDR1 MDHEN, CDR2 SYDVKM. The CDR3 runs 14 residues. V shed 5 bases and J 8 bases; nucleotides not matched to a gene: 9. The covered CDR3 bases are TGTGCCAGCAGTGTAACCGGGACAGAGCACATT. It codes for CASSVTGTEHI. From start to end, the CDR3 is CASSVTGTEHIQYF.

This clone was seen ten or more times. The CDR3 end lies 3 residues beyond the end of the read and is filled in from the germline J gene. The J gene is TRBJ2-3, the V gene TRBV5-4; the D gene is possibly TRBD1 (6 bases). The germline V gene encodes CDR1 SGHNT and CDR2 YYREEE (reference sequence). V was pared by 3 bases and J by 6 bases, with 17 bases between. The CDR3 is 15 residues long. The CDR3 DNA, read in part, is TGTGCCAGCAGCTCGGGACACTTAGCCCTCGATACG. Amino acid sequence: CASSSGHLALDT. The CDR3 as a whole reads CASSSGHLALDTQYF.

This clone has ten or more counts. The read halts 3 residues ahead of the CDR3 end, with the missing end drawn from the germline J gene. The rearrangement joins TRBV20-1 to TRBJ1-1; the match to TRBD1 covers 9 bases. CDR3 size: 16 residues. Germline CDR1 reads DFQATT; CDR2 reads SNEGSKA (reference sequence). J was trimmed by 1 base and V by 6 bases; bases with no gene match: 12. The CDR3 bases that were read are TGCAGTGCCGCCCGGGACAGGGAGATTGAGAACACTGAA. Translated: CSAARDREIENTE. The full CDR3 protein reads CSAARDREIENTEAFF.

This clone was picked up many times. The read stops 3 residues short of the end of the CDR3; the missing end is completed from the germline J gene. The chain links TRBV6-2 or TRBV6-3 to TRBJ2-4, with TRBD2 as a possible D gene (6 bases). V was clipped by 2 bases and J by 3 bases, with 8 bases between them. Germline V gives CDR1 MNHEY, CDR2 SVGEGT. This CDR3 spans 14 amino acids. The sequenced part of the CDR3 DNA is TGTGCCAGCAGTTACACCGGGGGCAAAAACATT. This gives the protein CASSYTGGKNI. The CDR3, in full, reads CASSYTGGKNIQYF.

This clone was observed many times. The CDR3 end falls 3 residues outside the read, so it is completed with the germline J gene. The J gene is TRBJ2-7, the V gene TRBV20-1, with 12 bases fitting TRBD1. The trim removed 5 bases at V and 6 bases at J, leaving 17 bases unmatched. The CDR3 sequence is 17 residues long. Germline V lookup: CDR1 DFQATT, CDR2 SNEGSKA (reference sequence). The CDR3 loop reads CSAPLTTGTGGYREQYF. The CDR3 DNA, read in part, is TGCAGTGCTCCCCTAACCACCGGGACAGGGGGCTATCGCGAG.

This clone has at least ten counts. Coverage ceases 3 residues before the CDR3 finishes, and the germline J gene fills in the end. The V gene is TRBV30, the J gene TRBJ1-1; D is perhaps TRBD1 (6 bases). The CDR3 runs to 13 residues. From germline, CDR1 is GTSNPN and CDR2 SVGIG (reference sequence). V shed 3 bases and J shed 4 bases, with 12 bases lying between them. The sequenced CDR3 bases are TGTGCCTGGAGGCGGGGGGCGAGCACTGAA. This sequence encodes CAWRRGASTE. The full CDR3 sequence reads CAWRRGASTEAFF.

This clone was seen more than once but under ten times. The part of the CDR3 DNA that was read is TGTGCCAGCAGTGGGTTAGCGGGAGGTCTCGAG. As protein: CASSGLAGGLE. The whole CDR3 reads CASSGLAGGLEQYF. The V call is TRBV2, the J call TRBJ2-7, with 10 bases matching TRBD2. The missing CDR3 end, 3 residues past where the read stops, is filled in from the germline J gene. V gave up 4 bases and J gave up 6 bases; unmatched junction bases: 6. The CDR3 covers 14 residues. Germline CDR1 SNHLY, CDR2 FYNNEI. The full variable domain, with the rest looked up from reference TRBV2 and TRBJ2-7, is EPEVTQTPSHQVTQMGQEVILRCVPISNHLYFYWYRQILGQKVEFLVSFYNNEISEKSEIFDDQFSVERPDGSNFTLKIRSTKLEDSAMYFCASSGLAGGLEQYFGPGTRLTVT.

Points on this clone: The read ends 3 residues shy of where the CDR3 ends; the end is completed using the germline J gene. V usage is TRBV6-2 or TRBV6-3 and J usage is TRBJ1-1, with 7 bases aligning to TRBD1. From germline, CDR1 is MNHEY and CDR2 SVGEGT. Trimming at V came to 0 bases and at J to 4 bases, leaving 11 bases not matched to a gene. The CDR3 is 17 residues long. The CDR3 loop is CASSYSSGDRVGTEAFF. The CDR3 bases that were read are TGTGCCAGCAGTTACTCGTCGGGAGACAGGGTGGGCACTGAA.

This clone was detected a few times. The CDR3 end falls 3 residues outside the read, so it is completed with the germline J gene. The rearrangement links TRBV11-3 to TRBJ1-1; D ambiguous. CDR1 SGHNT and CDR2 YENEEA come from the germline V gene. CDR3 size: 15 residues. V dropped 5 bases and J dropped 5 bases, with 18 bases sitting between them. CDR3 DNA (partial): TGTGCCAGCAGCCCACCGACCCAACTCGGGACTGAA. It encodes CASSPPTQLGTE. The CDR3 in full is CASSPPTQLGTEAFF. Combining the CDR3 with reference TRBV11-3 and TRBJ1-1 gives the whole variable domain EAGVVQSPRYKIIEKKQPVAFWCNPISGHNTLYWYLQNLGQGPELLIRYENEEAVDDSQLPKDRFSAERLKGVDSTLKIQPAELGDSAVYLCASSPPTQLGTEAFFGQGTRLTVV.

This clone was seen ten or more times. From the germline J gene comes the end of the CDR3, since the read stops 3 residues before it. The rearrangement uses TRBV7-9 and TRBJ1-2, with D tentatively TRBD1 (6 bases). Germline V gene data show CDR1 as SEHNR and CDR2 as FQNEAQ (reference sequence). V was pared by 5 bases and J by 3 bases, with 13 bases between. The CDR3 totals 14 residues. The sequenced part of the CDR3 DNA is TGTGCCAGCAGCCGCGCGGGGGCGGACTATGGC. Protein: CASSRAGADYG. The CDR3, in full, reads CASSRAGADYGYTF.

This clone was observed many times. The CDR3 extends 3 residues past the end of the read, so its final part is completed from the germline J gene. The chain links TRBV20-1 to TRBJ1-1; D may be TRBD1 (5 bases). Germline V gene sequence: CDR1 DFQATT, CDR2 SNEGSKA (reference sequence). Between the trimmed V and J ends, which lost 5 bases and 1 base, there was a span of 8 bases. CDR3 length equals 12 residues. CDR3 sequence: CSAPDRNTEAFF. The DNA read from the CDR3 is TGCAGTGCTCCCGACAGGAACACTGAA.

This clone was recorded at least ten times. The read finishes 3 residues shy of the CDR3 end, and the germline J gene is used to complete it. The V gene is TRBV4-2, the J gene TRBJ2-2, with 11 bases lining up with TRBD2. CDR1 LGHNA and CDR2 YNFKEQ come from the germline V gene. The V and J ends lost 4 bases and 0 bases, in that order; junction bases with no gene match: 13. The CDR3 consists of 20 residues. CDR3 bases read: TGTGCCAGCAGCCCTACTAGCGGGAGACTCGGGGGAGCGAACACCGGGGAG. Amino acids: CASSPTSGRLGGANTGE. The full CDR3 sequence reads CASSPTSGRLGGANTGELFF.

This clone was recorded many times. The chain's CDR3 is CASSSWERGYEQYF. Partial CDR3 DNA: TGTGCCAGCAGCTCCTGGGAAAGGGGCTACGAG. The V and J genes are TRBV11-3 and TRBJ2-7, with D possibly being TRBD1 (5 bases). The read comes to an end 3 residues before the CDR3 does, leaving the germline J gene to fill in the end. CDR1 SGHNT and CDR2 YENEEA come from the germline V gene. The length of the CDR3 is 14 residues. V lost 4 bases and J lost 3, with 13 bases in between.

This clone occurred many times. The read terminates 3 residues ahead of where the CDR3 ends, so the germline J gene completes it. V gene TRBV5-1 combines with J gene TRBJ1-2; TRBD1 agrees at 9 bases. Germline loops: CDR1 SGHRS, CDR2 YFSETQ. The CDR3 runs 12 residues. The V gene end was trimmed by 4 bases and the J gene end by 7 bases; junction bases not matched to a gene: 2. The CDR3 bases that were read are TGCGCCAGCAGCATACAGGGGGCTGGC. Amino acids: CASSIQGAG. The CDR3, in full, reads CASSIQGAGYTF.

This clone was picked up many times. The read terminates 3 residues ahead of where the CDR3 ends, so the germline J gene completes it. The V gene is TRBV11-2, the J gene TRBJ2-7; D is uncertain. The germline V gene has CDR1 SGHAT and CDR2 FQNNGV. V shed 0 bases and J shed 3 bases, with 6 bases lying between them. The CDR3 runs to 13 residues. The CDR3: CASSLDKVYEQYF. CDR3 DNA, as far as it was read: TGTGCCAGCAGCTTAGATAAGGTCTACGAG.

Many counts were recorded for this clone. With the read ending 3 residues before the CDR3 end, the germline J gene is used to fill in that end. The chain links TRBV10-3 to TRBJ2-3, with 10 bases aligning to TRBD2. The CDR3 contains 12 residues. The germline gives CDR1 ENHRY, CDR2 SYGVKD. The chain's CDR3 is CAISELAGTQYF. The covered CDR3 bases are TGTGCCATCAGTGAACTAGCGGGGACG.